The present TCR beta chain was sequenced within a study of beta chain features in type 1 diabetes. Expressed TCRB transcripts got sequenced, as all isolated RNA was reverse transcribed. TCRdb's table, derived via immunoSEQ multiplex PCR, lists solely in-frame clones and lacks some. The sample lists about 410,000 clones, 14% occurring once. Donors contributed one heparinised blood draw apiece, averaging roughly 0.12 L. This CDR3 is 16 amino acids long. The J segment lost 2 bases and the V segment lost 5 bases, leaving 6 bases of the junction unmatched. Germline V gives CDR1 SGHAT, CDR2 FQNNGV. V gene TRBV11-2 combines with J gene TRBJ2-3; TRBD2 aligns across 11 bases. The origin of this receptor is a man younger than 40 in good health. The sample consisted of naive CD4+ T cells from blood. The CDR3 nucleotides are TGTGCCAGCAGCGCAGGGACTAGCGGTTCCACAGATACGCAGTATTTT. Translated: CASSAGTSGSTDTQYF.